This TCR beta chain was captured by sequencing in a study of post-analysis software for immune sequencing data (dated by TCRdb to 2015 to 2017). Notes on the research overall: Disease courses on record covered relapsing-remitting, secondary progressive and progressive-relapsing multiple sclerosis, though some patients had no subtype annotation. Patient repertoires were compared against some twelve previously published healthy control repertoires from donors aged about 6 to 28 years. A subset of samples was prepared in parallel using single-end sample barcoding, then pooled and co-amplified after Illumina adapter ligation. The full study reports these points: Multiple sclerosis patients had significantly lower normalized Chao1 diversity than controls, a result that suggests substantial peripheral T-cell clonal expansion. Patients showed significantly higher frequencies than controls for a few TRBV segments, among them TRBV5-6, TRBV5-1 and TRBV20-1. The multiple sclerosis patient group was slightly younger than the control group. Direct clustering with F measure revealed strong co-clustering of samples prepared in the same batch, which led to a batch-effect correction.

Libraries were built with PCR. TCRdb shows the sequencer as Illumina HiSeq 2500. To reduce PCR and sequencing biases, unique molecular identifiers were built into the TCR beta cDNA libraries. Per 1 to 10 million input T cells, some 500,000 cDNA molecules were obtained, such that each molecule approximated one T cell. The patient libraries were prepared and sequenced using the same protocol as the earlier healthy control dataset. Samples belonging to the same batch were prepared together, multiplexed and sequenced on a shared HiSeq lane. Turning to the authors' computational methods: Raw barcoded reads were processed with MIGEC, and single-read molecular identifier groups were discarded before consensus assembly and CDR3 extraction. VDJtools was used for post-analysis of the clonotype tables, with diversity normalized by down-sampling every dataset to the smallest sample size. Repertoire overlap clustering matched CDR3 amino acid but not nucleotide sequences to correct batch-related cross-sample contamination. Using fastp trimming at Q25 and MiXCR clonotype assembly, TCRdb reanalyzed the public sequencing data and kept in-frame beta chains. When rows share a CDR3 protein, they turn into one entry using the most common DNA and genes. What appears here as the V and J calls and clone size reflects TCRdb's work, not the paper's. The sample yields about 430,000 distinct CDR3 sequences; approximately 42% were counted once. The ten largest clones represent 7.5% to 8.5% of the sample.

Including cysteine and phenylalanine, the CDR3 has 16 amino acids. Of all the DNA, just the CDR3 is kept, 48 bases in frame from base 1. CDR1 and CDR2 are read off the germline V gene as SGHDN and FVKESK. For this clonotype: Its recognized antigen is unknown. Base quality data are lacking; no much larger clone is found one base away.

TCR beta repertoires were profiled from peripheral blood of roughly 13 young patients with multiple sclerosis to demonstrate the VDJtools post-analysis software. The multiple sclerosis patients were children and adolescents ranging in age from roughly 6 to 16 years. Sample: blood. This receptor chain uses TRBV14 and TRBJ2-5, and 8 bases in between align with TRBD2. The J call may be incorrect, as the DNA end agrees better with TRBJ2-7. This receptor was obtained from a girl aged 2 to 9 with multiple sclerosis. The CDR3: CASSQRGGLGNYEQYF. The bases are TGTGCCAGCAGCCAAAGAGGGGGACTAGGAAACTACGAGCAGTACTTC.